The TCR beta chain under discussion was sequenced for a study of T-cell reconstitution after alpha-beta-depleted transplantation in children. Unique molecular identifiers were incorporated into the prepared TCRbeta library. TCRdb re-called the PCR reads through MiXCR, storing one row per CDR3 protein. The sample includes 600,000 to 700,000 distinct CDR3 sequences, roughly 17% of them seen just once. The source material was PBMCs from the stem cell graft donor, sampled from the stem cell graft. This clonotype was sampled from a human donor who donated a stem cell graft to a child with acute myeloid leukemia.

The CDR3 sequence: CASSPSAGGLNEQFF. CDR3 in DNA: TGTGCCAGCAGCCCTTCCGCGGGGGGGCTGAATGAGCAGTTCTTC. The chain employs TRBV6-2 or TRBV6-3 and TRBJ2-1; the match to TRBD2 covers 9 bases. V shed 6 bases and J 7 bases; nucleotides not matched to a gene: 10. The CDR3 consists of 15 residues. Looked up from germline, CDR1 is MNHEY and CDR2 is SVGEGT.